This TCR beta chain appears in the sequencing data of a study of cytomegalovirus exposure and HLA in healthy donors. The PCR employed 60 Vbeta primers together with 13 Jbeta primers. Repertoires were generated with immunoSEQ multiplex PCR, while TCRdb's copy carries only in-frame clones and drops some. The sample includes around 150,000 clones, 82% of them seen just once. Study outcomes and limitations: In a later analysis, productive TCRs from donors in an Asian-associated ancestry cluster reportedly carried fewer N-insertions than the cohort mean.

Germline loops: CDR1 MDHEN, CDR2 SYDVKM. Trimming cost V 10 bases and J 3 bases, with 16 bases left between them. This CDR3 comprises 14 residues. As concerns this clone: Its specificity is unknown.

Sequenced material: PBMCs. V gene TRBV28 combines with J gene TRBJ1-3; D is ambiguous. The source of this sequence is a man aged 25-45 years in good health and CMV-seropositive. The chain's CDR3 is CATRSPGSGNTIYF. The CDR3 bases are TGTGCCACCAGGTCCCCGGGAAGTGGAAACACCATATATTTT.